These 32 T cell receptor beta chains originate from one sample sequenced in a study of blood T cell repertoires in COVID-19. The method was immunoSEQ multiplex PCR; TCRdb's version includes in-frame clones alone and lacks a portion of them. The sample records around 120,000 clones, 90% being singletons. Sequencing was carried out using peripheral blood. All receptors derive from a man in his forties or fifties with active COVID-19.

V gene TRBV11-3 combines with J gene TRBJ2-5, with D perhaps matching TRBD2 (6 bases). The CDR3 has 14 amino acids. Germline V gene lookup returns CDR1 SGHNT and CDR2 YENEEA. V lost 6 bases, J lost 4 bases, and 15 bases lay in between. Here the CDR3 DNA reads TGTGCCAGCAGGAACGTTGCGGGACCAGAGACCCAGTACTTC. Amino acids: CASRNVAGPETQYF.

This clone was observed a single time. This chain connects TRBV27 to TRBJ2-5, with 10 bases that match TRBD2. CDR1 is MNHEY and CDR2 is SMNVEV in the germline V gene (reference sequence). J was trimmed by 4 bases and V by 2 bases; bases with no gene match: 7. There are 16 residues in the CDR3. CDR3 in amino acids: CASSLNKRGGGETQYF. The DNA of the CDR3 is TGTGCCAGCAGTTTAAACAAGCGGGGGGGCGGAGAGACCCAGTACTTC.

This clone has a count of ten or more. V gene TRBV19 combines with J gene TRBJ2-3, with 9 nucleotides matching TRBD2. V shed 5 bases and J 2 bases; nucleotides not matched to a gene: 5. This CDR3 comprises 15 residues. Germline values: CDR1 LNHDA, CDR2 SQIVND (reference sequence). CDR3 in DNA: TGTGCCAGTAGTTTAGGGGGACTAGCCACAGATACGCAGTATTTT. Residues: CASSLGGLATDTQYF.

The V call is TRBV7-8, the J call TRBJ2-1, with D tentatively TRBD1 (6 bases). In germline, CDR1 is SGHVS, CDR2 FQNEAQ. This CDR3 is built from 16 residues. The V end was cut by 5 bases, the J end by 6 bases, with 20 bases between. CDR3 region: CASSPIGRTETNEQFF. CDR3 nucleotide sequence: TGTGCCAGCAGCCCCATAGGGCGGACAGAGACCAATGAGCAGTTCTTC.

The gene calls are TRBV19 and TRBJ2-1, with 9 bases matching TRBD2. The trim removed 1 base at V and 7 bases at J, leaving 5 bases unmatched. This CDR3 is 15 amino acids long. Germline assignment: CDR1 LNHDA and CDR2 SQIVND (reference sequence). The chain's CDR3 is CASSIVAGGINEQFF. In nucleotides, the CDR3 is TGTGCCAGTAGTATAGTTGCGGGAGGGATAAATGAGCAGTTCTTC.

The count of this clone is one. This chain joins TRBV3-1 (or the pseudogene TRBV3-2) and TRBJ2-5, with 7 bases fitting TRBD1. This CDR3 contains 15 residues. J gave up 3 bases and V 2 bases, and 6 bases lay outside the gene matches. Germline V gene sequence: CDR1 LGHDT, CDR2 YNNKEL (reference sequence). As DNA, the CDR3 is TGTGCCAGCAGCCAAAACAGGGGTTCGGAAGAGACCCAGTACTTC. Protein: CASSQNRGSEETQYF.

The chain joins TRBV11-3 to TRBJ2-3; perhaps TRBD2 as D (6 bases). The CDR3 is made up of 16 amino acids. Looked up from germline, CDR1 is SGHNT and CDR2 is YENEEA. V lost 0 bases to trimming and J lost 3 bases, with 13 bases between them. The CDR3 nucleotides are TGTGCCAGCAGCTTAGAAGAGGGTCGGGGGACAGATACGCAGTATTTT. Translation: CASSLEEGRGTDTQYF. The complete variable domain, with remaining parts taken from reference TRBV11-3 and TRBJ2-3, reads EAGVVQSPRYKIIEKKQPVAFWCNPISGHNTLYWYLQNLGQGPELLIRYENEEAVDDSQLPKDRFSAERLKGVDSTLKIQPAELGDSAVYLCASSLEEGRGTDTQYFGPGTRLTVL.

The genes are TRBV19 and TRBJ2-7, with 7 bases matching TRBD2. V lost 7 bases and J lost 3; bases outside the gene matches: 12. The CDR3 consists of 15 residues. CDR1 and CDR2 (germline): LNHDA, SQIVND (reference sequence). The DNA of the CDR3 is TGTGCCAGTAAGGTAGGGGAGGGGAAACTCTACGAGCAGTACTTC. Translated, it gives CASKVGEGKLYEQYF.

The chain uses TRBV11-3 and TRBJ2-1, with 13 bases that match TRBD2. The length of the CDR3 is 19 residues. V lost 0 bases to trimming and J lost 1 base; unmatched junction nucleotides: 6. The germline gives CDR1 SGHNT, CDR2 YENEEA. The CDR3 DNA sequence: TGTGCCAGCAGCTTAGAAGGGACTAGCGGGGCCCTGTCCTACAATGAGCAGTTCTTC. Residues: CASSLEGTSGALSYNEQFF.

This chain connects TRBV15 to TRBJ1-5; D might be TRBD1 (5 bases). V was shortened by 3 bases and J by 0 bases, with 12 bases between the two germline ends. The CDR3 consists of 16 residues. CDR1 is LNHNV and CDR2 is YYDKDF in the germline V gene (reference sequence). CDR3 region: CATSSGRAYSNQPQHF. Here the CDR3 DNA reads TGTGCCACCAGCAGTGGCAGGGCCTATAGCAATCAGCCCCAGCATTTT. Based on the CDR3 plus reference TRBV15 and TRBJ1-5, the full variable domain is DAMVIQNPRYQVTQFGKPVTLSCSQTLNHNVMYWYQQKSSQAPKLLFHYYDKDFNNEADTPDNFQSRRPNTSFCFLDIRSPGLGDTAMYLCATSSGRAYSNQPQHFGDGTRLSIL.

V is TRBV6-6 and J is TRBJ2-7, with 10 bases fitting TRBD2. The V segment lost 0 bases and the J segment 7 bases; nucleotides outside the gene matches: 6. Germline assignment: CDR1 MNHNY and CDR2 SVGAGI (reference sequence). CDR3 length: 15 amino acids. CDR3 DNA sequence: TGTGCCAGCAGTTACTCGAGAGCGGGAGGGAATGAGCAGTACGTC. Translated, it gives CASSYSRAGGNEQYV.

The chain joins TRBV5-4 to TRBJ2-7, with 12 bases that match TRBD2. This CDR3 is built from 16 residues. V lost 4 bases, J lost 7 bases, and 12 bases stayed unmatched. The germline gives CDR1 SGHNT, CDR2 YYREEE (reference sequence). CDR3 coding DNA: TGTGCCAGCAGCCCCAGGCTAGCGGGGGGGCCGAGAGAGCAGTACTTC. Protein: CASSPRLAGGPREQYF.

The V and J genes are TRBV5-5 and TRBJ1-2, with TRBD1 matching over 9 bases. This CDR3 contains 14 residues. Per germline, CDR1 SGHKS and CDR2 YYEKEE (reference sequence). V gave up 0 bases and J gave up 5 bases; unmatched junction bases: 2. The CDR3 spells CASSLDRGRYGYTF. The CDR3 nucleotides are TGTGCCAGCAGCTTGGACAGGGGGCGTTATGGCTACACCTTC.

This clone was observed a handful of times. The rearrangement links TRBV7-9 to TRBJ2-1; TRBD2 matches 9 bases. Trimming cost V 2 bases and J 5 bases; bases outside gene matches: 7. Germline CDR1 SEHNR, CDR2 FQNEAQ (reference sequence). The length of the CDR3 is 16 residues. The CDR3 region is CASSLLFGTSNNEQFF. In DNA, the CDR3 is TGTGCCAGCAGCTTATTGTTCGGGACTAGCAACAATGAGCAGTTCTTC. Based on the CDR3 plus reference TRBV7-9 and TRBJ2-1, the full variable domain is DTGVSQNPRHKITKRGQNVTFRCDPISEHNRLYWYRQTLGQGPEFLTYFQNEAQLEKSRLLSDRFSAERPKGSFSTLEIQRTEQGDSAMYLCASSLLFGTSNNEQFFGPGTRLTVL.

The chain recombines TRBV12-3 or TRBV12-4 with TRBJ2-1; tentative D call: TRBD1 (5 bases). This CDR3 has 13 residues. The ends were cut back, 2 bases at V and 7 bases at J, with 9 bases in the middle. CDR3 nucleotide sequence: TGTGCCAGCAGTTTAAACAGGTGGAATGAGCAGTTCTTC. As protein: CASSLNRWNEQFF.

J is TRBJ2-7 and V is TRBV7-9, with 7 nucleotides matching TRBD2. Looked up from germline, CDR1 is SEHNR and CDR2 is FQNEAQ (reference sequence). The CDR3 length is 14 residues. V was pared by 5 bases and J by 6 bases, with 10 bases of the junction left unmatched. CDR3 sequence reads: CASSPTGGNVEQYF. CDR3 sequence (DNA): TGTGCCAGCAGCCCGACGGGGGGTAACGTCGAGCAGTACTTC.

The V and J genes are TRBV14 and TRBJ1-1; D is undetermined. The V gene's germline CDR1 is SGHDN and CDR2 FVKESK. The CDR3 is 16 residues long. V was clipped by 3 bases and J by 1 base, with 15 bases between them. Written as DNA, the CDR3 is TGTGCCAGCAGCCAGTATCCCGGTGGAGCGAACACTGAAGCTTTCTTT. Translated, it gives CASSQYPGGANTEAFF.

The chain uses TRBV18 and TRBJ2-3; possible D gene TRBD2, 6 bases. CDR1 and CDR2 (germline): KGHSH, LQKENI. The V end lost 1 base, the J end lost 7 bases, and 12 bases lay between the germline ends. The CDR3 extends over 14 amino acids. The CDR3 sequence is CASSPLETSNTQYF. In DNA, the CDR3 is TGTGCCAGCTCACCACTAGAAACTAGCAATACGCAGTATTTT.

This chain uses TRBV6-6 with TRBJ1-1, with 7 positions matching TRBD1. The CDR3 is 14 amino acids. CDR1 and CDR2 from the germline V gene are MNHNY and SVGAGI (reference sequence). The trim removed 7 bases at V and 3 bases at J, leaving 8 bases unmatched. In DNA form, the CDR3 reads TGTGCCAGCATCCCAGGGGGGCCCGACACTGAAGCTTTCTTT. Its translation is CASIPGGPDTEAFF.

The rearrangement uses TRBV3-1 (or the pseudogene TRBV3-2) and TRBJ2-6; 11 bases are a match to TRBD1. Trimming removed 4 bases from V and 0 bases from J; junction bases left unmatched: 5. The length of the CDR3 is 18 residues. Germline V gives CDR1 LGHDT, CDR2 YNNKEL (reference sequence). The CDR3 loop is CASSPPGTGGSGANVLTF. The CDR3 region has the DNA TGTGCCAGCAGCCCTCCGGGGACAGGGGGCTCTGGGGCCAACGTCCTGACTTTC.

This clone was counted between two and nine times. CDR3 bases: TGTGCCAGTAGTTTACACAGCAATCTGAACACTGAAGCTTTCTTT. Translated: CASSLHSNLNTEAFF. This chain connects TRBV19 to TRBJ1-1; the D is unclear. CDR3 length: 15 residues. V lost 5 bases, J lost 0 bases, and 13 bases lay in between. The germline CDR1 and CDR2 sequences are LNHDA and SQIVND (reference sequence).

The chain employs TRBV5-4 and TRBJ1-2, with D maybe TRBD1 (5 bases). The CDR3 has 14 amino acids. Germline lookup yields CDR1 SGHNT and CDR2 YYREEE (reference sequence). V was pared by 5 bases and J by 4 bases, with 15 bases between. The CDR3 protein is CASSSDWGPYGYTF. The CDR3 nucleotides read TGTGCCAGCAGTTCCGATTGGGGCCCCTATGGCTACACCTTC.

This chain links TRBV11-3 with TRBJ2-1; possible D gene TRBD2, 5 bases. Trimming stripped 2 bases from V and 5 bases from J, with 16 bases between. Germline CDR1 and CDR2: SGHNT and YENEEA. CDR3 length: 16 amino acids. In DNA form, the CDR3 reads TGTGCCAGCAGCTTATCTGCTGGACTGGTGAACAATGAGCAGTTCTTC. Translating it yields CASSLSAGLVNNEQFF.

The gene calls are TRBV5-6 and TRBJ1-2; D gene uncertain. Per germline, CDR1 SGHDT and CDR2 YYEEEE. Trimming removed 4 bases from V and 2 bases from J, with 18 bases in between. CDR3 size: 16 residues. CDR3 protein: CASSPRGQALNYGYTF. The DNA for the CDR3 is TGTGCCAGCAGCCCCCGCGGGCAGGCCCTGAACTATGGCTACACCTTC.

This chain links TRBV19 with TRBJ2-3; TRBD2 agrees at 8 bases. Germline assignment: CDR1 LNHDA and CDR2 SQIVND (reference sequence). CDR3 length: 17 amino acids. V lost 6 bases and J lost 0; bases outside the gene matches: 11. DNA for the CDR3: TGTGCCAGTAGGACCCCCCCGGGACTAGGAAGCACAGATACGCAGTATTTT. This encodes CASRTPPGLGSTDTQYF.

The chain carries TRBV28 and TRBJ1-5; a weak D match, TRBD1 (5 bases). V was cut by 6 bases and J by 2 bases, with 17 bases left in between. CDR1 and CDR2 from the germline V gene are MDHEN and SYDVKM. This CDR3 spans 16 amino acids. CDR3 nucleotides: TGTGCCAGCAGACGAAGGGGAACCAGGGGCAATCAGCCCCAGCATTTT. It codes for CASRRRGTRGNQPQHF.

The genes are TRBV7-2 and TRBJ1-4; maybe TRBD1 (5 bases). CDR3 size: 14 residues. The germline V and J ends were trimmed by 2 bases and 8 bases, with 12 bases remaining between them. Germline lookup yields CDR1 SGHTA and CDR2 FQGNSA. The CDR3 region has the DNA TGTGCCAGCAGCTTACTGCCCGGGGGAGAAAAACTGTTTTTT. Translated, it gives CASSLLPGGEKLFF.

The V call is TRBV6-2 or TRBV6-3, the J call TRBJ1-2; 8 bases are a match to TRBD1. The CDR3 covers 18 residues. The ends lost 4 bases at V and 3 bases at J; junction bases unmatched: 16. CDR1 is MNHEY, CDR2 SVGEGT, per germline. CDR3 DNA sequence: TGTGCCAGCAGTTCCCGGGACAGGCAGGTCGTGGGGTACTATGGCTACACCTTC. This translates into CASSSRDRQVVGYYGYTF.

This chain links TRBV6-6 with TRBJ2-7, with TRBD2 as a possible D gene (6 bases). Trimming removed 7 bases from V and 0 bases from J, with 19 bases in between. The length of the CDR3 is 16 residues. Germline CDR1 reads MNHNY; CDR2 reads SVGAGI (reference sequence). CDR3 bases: TGTGCCAGCATCCGGAACGCGGGGCTTACCTCCTACGAGCAGTACTTC. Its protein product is CASIRNAGLTSYEQYF.

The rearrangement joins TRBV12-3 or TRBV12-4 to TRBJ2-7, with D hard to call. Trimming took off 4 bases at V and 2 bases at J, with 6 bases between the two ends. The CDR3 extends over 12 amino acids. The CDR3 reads CASSSQAYEQYF. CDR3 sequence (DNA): TGTGCCAGCAGTTCCCAGGCCTACGAGCAGTACTTC.

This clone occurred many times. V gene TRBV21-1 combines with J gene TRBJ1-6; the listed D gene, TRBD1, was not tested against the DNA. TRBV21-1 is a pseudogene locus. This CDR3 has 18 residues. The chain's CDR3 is CASSKEGRVSSYNSPLHF. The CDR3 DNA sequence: TGTGCCAGCAGCAAAGAGGGCAGGGTAAGCTCCTATAATTCACCCCTCCACTTT.

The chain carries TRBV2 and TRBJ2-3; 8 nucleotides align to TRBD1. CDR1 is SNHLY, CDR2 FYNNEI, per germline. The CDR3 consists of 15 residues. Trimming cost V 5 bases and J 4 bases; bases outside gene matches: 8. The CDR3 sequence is CASSPAGQAADTQYF. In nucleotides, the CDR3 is TGTGCCAGCAGTCCCGCGGGACAGGCCGCAGATACGCAGTATTTT.